This T cell receptor (beta chain) was captured in a study of cytomegalovirus exposure and HLA in healthy donors. About the study: Among several hundred genotyped donors, approximately 80% fell in the Caucasian-associated ancestry cluster. Findings and caveats of the study: Near-uniform donor sequencing depth was presumed by presence/absence analyses. An apparent linkage of common viral pathogens to several of the most significant clusters emerged in a later analysis.

On this clone: Its antigen is as yet unknown.

PCR primers comprised 60 Vbeta and 13 Jbeta primers. Repertoires were generated with immunoSEQ multiplex PCR, while TCRdb's copy carries only in-frame clones and drops some. The sample lists 180,000 or so clones, just over 75% occurring once. The clonotype originates from a woman between 55 and 75 years old in good health and CMV-seropositive. The specimen was PBMCs.

In nucleotides, the CDR3 is TGTGCCAGCAGCTTGGCGCAGGGGGCCGACACCGGGGAGCTGTTTTTT. It specifies CASSLAQGADTGELFF. The chain couples TRBV5-4 to TRBJ2-2; 8 bases fit TRBD1. CDR3 length: 16 amino acids. J lost 3 bases, V lost 0 bases, and 4 bases had no gene match. Germline V CDR1 and CDR2: SGHNT, YYREEE (reference sequence).